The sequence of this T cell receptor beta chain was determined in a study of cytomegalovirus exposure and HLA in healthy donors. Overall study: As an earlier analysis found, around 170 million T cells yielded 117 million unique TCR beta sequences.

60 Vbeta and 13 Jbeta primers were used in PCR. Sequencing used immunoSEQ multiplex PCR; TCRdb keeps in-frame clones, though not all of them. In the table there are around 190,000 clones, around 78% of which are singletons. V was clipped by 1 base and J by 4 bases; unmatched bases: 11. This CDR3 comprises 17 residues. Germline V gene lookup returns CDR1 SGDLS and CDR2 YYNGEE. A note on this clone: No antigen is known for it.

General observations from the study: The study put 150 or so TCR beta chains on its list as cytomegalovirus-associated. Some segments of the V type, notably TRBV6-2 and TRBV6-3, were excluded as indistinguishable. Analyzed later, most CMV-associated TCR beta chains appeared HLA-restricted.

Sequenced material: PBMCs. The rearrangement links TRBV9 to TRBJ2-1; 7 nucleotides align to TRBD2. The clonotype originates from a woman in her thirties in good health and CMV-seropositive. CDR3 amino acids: CASSVTGGASGYNEQFF. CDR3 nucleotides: TGTGCCAGCAGCGTAACCGGTGGGGCTAGCGGTTACAATGAGCAGTTCTTC.